This entry is about one TCR beta chain. Germline CDR1 is LNHDA and CDR2 is SQIVND (reference sequence). CDR3 size: 16 residues. V was clipped by 6 bases and J by 0 bases; unmatched bases: 7. TCRdb keeps only in-frame clones here, not all; method: immunoSEQ multiplex PCR. The sample holds about 230,000 clones; 65% to 85% are singletons and the top ten take more than 25%. The entry originates in a study of blood T cell repertoires in COVID-19. Study overall: COVID-19 samples, acute and convalescent, were from the United States, Italy and Spain. The cDNA or gDNA used as material had been derived from T cells, B-cell-depleted T cells, or PBMCs.

The chain joins TRBV19 to TRBJ2-2, with 7 nucleotides matching TRBD1. The specimen sequenced was peripheral blood. This receptor was obtained from a man in his forties with acute or convalescent COVID-19. The CDR3 is CASRAGTASNTGELFF. CDR3 DNA: TGTGCCAGTAGGGCCGGGACAGCCTCGAACACCGGGGAGCTGTTTTTT.